This T cell receptor beta chain was observed in a study of CXCR3-negative and CXCR3-positive naive CD8 T cells. A note on this clonotype: No antigen is known for it.

Notes on the study in general: Within a donor, both naive subsets shared TRBV-TRBJ usage, unlike memory cells. For CXCR3-positive naive cells, TRB CDR3s were more hydrophobic than those of CXCR3-negative naive cells. Fresh PBMCs were used in most assays, and CXCR3 expression partially decreased after cryopreservation. For memory CD8+ cells diversity was much lower, but both naive subsets had comparably high diversity. Naive subsets did not differ in surface CD5, and the authors estimated TCR strength using properties of the TRB CDR3.

Germline CDR1 MNHEY, CDR2 SVGAGI. The CDR3 has 19 amino acids. The method, 5' RACE with UMI labels, was used to prepare the TRB cDNA libraries. TCRdb reworked the 5' RACE reads into one entry per CDR3 protein, no DNA. The sample totals 50,000 to 65,000 distinct CDR3 sequences; its top ten clones hold roughly 0.8%. The rearrangement joins TRBV6-5 to TRBJ2-2; the D call of TRBD1 rests on TCRdb alone, since no DNA is present to check it. This receptor was taken from a human donor in good health. Some clones in this sample may be carry-over from other donors' samples. Sequencing used naive CXCR3+ CD8+ T cells from blood. Subset in this sample: CD45RO-CCR7+CD27+CD95- naive CD8+ T cells expressing CXCR3 (TNR3+). The CDR3 region is CASRPGHGFPRGTTGELFF.